These T cell receptor beta chains were read from a single sample in a study of T cells in Graves' hyperthyroidism and ophthalmopathy. Using its own MiXCR run on the multiplex PCR reads, TCRdb lists one record per CDR3 protein. This table has roughly 740,000 distinct CDR3 sequences, around 15% appearing once. Sequenced sample: blood. Source of these receptors: a man aged 18 to 30 with Graves' hyperthyroidism. Both conserved end residues are part of each CDR3. The D gene is left open where the match is weak. For some rows the clone size is stated as once, few or many, or as a class when expanded; others skip it.

13	TRBV28	NA	NA	TRBJ2-7	TGTGCCACCCGCCGGGGGAGCTCCTACGAGCGGTACTTC	CATRRGSSYERYF
15	TRBV28	NA	many	TRBJ1-2	TGTGCCAGCAGTCCTGCGACAGGCAGGGAGTATGGCTACACCTTC	CASSPATGREYGYTF
16	TRBV9	NA	NA	TRBJ2-1	TGTGCCAGCAGCGCCACCCCCGGCAGTGTCTACAATGAGCAGTTCTTC	CASSATPGSVYNEQFF
19	TRBV15	NA	many	TRBJ2-7	TGTGCCACCAGCAGGGATTGGGGGGCTCAGACCCTGTTGGCCTACGAGCAGTACTTC	CATSRDWGAQTLLAYEQYF
12	TRBV28	NA	NA	TRBJ1-5	TGTGCCAGCAGTTTATTAGGGCTATCCCAGCATTTT	CASSLLGLSQHF
13	TRBV9	NA	NA	TRBJ2-1	TGTGCCAGCAGCAGAACCCCCGGCAATGAGCAGTTCTTC	CASSRTPGNEQFF
14	TRBV10-2	NA	few	TRBJ1-1	TGCGCCAGCAGTGTTAACGGTCTCGACACTGAAGCTTTCTTT	CASSVNGLDTEAFF
18	TRBV12-5	TRBD2	many	TRBJ2-1	TGTGCTAGTACTCCGAACACCGGACTAGCGGGAGGGAACAATGAGCAGTTCTTC	CASTPNTGLAGGNNEQFF
18	TRBV10-3	NA	many	TRBJ2-1	TGTGCCATCAGTAATTCTCACGGTGTCAGGGTTACCTACAATGAGCAGTTCTTC	CAISNSHGVRVTYNEQFF
18	TRBV3-1	TRBD1	many	TRBJ2-5	TGTGCCAGCAGTCGAAAGGTCGGTGGGACAGGGAATCGAGAGACCCAGTACTTC	CASSRKVGGTGNRETQYF
15	TRBV5-1	NA	NA	TRBJ2-3	TGCGCCAGCAGCTTGGAGGGGTTCCCGGGGGATACGCAGTATTTT	CASSLEGFPGDTQYF
13	TRBV20-1	NA	many	TRBJ2-7	TGCAGTGCTGTCCCGGACGGCTCCTACGAGCAGTACTTC	CSAVPDGSYEQYF
15	TRBV10-3	NA	many	TRBJ1-1	TGTGCCATCAGTGAGGGCAGGGCAGGGAACACTGAAGCTTTCTTT	CAISEGRAGNTEAFF
13	TRBV7-2	NA	many	TRBJ1-4	TGTGCCAGCAGCTTAGGATTCGGGGAAAAACTGTTTTTT	CASSLGFGEKLFF
14	TRBV10-3	TRBD2	many	TRBJ2-7	TGTGCCATCAGTGGGGCGGGAGGGCCCTACGAGCAGTACTTC	CAISGAGGPYEQYF
14	TRBV28	NA	many	TRBJ2-7	TGTGCCAGCAGTCCACTCCGACTAGGGTACGAGCAGTACTTC	CASSPLRLGYEQYF
15	TRBV6-1	NA	NA	TRBJ2-1	TGTGCCAGCACCGAGGGCCGGACAAAATACAATGAGCAGTTCTTC	CASTEGRTKYNEQFF
13	TRBV20-1	NA	NA	TRBJ2-3	TGCAGTGCTAGTGGGAGTGCCACAGATACGCAGTATTTT	CSASGSATDTQYF
15	TRBV9	NA	few	TRBJ2-7	TGTGCCAGCAGCGTAGGAGCGGACTCTACCTACGAGCAGTACTTC	CASSVGADSTYEQYF
16	TRBV7-2	TRBD1	once	TRBJ2-5	TGTGCCAGCAGCCGATCTACCGGGACAGGACAAGAGACCCAGTACTTC	CASSRSTGTGQETQYF
16	TRBV27	TRBD2	NA	TRBJ2-3	TGTGCCAGCAGTGCCGGACTAGCGGGAGAGGTAGATACGCAGTATTTT	CASSAGLAGEVDTQYF
15	TRBV7-9	NA	NA	TRBJ2-7	TGTGCCAGCAGCTTAGGGCTAAGGAGCTCCTACGAGCAGTACTTC	CASSLGLRSSYEQYF
13	TRBV29-1	NA	NA	TRBJ1-1	TGCAGCGTTGAAGATCAGGGGAACACTGAAGCTTTCTTT	CSVEDQGNTEAFF
15	TRBV24-1	NA	NA	TRBJ2-1	TGTGCCACCAGTGATTCTGGGGTGGGAGTAGTTGAGCAGTTCTTC	CATSDSGVGVVEQFF
15	TRBV28	TRBD1	many	TRBJ2-7	TGTGCCAGCAGTCCGACGACAGGGGAGTCCTACGAGCAGTACTTC	CASSPTTGESYEQYF